This section outlines one T cell receptor beta chain sequence together with its context. RNA transcripts yielded amplified TCR beta CDR3 regions. An initial round of RT-PCR targeting the TCR CDR3 relied on the HTBI primer set. TCRdb used MiXCR to reprocess the multiplex PCR reads, holding one entry per CDR3 protein. Of a few hundred thousand distinct CDR3 sequences listed, 46% are singletons. This CDR3 is 13 amino acids long. The V and J ends lost 0 bases and 6 bases respectively, with 6 bases between them. Germline CDR1 reads SGDLS; CDR2 reads YYNGEE. An absence of ophthalmopathy progression within 18 months meant stable Graves' hyperthyroidism. The record originates from a study of T cells in Graves' hyperthyroidism and ophthalmopathy.

This receptor was taken from a woman aged 18 to 35 with Graves' hyperthyroidism. Sequences were obtained from peripheral blood or thyroid tissue (not recorded which). The chain links TRBV9 to TRBJ1-4, with D unresolved. The CDR3 DNA sequence: TGTGCCAGCAGCGTAGAGGGATATGAAAAACTGTTTTTT. Amino acid sequence: CASSVEGYEKLFF.